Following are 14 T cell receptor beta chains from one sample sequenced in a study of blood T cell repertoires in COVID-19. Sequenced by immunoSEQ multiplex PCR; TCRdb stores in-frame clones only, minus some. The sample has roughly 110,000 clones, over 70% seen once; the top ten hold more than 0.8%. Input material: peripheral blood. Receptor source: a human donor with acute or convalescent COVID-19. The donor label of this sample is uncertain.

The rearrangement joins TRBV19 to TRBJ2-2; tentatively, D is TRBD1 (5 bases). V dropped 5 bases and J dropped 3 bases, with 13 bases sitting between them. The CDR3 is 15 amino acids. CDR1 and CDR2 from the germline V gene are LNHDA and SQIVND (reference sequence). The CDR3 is CASSRPGWDTGELFF. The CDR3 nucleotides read TGTGCCAGTAGTCGCCCAGGGTGGGACACCGGGGAGCTGTTTTTT.

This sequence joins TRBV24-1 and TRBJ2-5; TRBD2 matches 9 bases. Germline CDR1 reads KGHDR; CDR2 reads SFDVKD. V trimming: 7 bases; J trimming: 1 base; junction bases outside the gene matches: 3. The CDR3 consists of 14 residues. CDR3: CATRSGGSQETQYF. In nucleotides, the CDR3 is TGTGCCACCAGAAGCGGGGGGTCCCAAGAGACCCAGTACTTC.

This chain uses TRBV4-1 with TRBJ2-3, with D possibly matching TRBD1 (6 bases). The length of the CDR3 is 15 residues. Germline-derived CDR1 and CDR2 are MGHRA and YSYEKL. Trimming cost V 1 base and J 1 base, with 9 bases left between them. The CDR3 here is CASSQGQVRTDTQYF. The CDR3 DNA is TGCGCCAGCAGCCAAGGACAGGTCCGCACAGATACGCAGTATTTT.

CDR3 loop: CASSESTGYTQYF. The CDR3 DNA is TGCGCCAGCAGTGAGTCTACAGGGTATACGCAGTATTTT. The chain couples TRBV10-1 to TRBJ2-3; a weak D match, TRBD1 (6 bases). Germline V lookup: CDR1 WNHNN, CDR2 SYGVQD (reference sequence). The CDR3 spans 13 residues. V gave up 0 bases and J gave up 7 bases, with 8 bases separating them.

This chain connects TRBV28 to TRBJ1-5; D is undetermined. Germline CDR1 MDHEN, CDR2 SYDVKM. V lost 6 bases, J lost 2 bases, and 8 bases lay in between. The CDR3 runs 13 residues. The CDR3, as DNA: TGTGCCAGCAGGGAGAGAGGCAATCAGCCCCAGCATTTT. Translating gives CASRERGNQPQHF.

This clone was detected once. CDR3 bases: TGTGCCATCAGGGGAGAACGCGTGAACACTGAAGCTTTCTTT. Translating gives CAIRGERVNTEAFF. The chain is built from TRBV10-3 and TRBJ1-1; D remains ambiguous. Germline loops: CDR1 ENHRY, CDR2 SYGVKD. This CDR3 is 14 amino acids long. V gave up 6 bases and J gave up 0 bases, with 11 bases separating them.

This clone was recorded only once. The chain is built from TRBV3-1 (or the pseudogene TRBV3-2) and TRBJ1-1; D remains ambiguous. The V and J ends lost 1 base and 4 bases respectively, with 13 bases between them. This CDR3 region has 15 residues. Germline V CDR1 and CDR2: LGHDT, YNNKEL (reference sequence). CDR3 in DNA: TGTGCCAGCAGCCAAGGAAGCGGGGTTGGCACTGAAGCTTTCTTT. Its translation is CASSQGSGVGTEAFF.

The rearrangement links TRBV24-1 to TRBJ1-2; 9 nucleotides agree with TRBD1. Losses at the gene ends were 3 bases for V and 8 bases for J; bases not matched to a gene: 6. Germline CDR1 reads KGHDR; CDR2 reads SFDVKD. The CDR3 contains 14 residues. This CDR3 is CATSDPGQGRGYTF. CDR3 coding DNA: TGTGCCACCAGTGATCCCGGACAGGGGAGAGGCTACACCTTC.

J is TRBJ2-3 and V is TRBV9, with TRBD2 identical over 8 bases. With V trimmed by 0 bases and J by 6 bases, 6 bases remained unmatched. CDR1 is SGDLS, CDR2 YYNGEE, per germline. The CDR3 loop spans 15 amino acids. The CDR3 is CASSVGGGHTDTQYF. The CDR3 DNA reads TGTGCCAGCAGCGTAGGCGGGGGGCACACCGATACGCAGTATTTT.

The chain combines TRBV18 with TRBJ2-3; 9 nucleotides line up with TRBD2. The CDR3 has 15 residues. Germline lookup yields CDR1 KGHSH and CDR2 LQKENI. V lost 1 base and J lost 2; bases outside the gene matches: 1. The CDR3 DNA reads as TGTGCCAGCTCACCACTAGCGGGGGTCACAGATACGCAGTATTTT. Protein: CASSPLAGVTDTQYF.

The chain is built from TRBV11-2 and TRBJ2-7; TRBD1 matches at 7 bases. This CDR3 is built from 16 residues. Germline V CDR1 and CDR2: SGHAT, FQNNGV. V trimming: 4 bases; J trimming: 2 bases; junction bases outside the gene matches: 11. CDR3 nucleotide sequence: TGTGCCAGCAGCTCACCTGGGCAGGGGGTACCCTACGAGCAGTACTTC. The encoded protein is CASSSPGQGVPYEQYF.

This chain's CDR3 is CASSEPGQGTEAFF. DNA for the CDR3: TGTGCCAGCAGCGAGCCGGGACAGGGCACTGAAGCTTTCTTT. J is TRBJ1-1 and V is TRBV2; 9 bases fit TRBD1. The CDR3 covers 14 residues. Germline V lookup: CDR1 SNHLY, CDR2 FYNNEI. Trimming took 6 bases from V and 4 from J; bases not matched to a gene: 6.

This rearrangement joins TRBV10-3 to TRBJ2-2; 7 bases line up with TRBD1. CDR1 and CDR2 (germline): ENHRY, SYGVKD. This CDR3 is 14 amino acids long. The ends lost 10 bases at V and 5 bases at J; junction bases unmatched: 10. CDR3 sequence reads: CANRQGLGTGELFF. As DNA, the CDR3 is TGTGCCAACCGACAGGGATTAGGTACCGGGGAGCTGTTTTTT.

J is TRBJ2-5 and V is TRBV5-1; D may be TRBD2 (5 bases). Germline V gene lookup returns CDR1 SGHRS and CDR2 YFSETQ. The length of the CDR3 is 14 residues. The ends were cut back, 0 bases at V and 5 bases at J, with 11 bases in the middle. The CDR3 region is CASSLGGSRETQYF. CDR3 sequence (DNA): TGCGCCAGCAGCTTGGGAGGGAGCAGGGAGACCCAGTACTTC.